What follows are 24 T cell receptor beta chains derived from one specimen sequenced in a study of cytotoxic CD8 clonotypes in ibrutinib-treated CLL. The repertoire was sequenced with immunoSEQ multiplex PCR; TCRdb's copy has only in-frame clones and lacks some. Of some 200,000 clones listed, approximately 79% are singletons. The specimen was PBMCs, collected after 12 months of ibrutinib treatment. Receptor source: a human donor with chronic lymphocytic leukemia.

This clone has just a few counts. The rearrangement joins TRBV2 to TRBJ1-1, with no clear D. Germline loops: CDR1 SNHLY, CDR2 FYNNEI. CDR3 length equals 12 residues. Trimming pared 5 bases from V and 5 bases from J, leaving 9 bases between. DNA of the CDR3: TGTGCCAGCAGTTCCTATCGGACTGAAGCTTTCTTT. Encoded protein: CASSSYRTEAFF.

This clone was observed a handful of times. J is TRBJ2-4 and V is TRBV2; D not certain. Trimming took off 7 bases at V and 6 bases at J, with 10 bases between the two ends. CDR1 and CDR2 from the germline V gene are SNHLY and FYNNEI. This CDR3 is 12 amino acids long. The CDR3 DNA reads TGTGCCAGCACGCCCGGCTTAAACATTCAGTACTTC. Its translation: CASTPGLNIQYF.

The V call is TRBV30, the J call TRBJ1-5, with D possibly TRBD1 on 5 matching bases. This CDR3 comprises 13 residues. From germline, CDR1 is GTSNPN and CDR2 SVGIG (reference sequence). Trimming removed 1 base from V and 5 bases from J, with 9 bases in between. The CDR3 spells CAWSAGGDQPQHF. DNA of the CDR3: TGTGCCTGGAGTGCGGGGGGGGATCAGCCCCAGCATTTT.

V usage is TRBV9 and J usage is TRBJ1-1; D remains unclear. This CDR3 comprises 14 residues. Between the trimmed V and J ends, which lost 3 bases and 1 base, there was a span of 10 bases. From germline, CDR1 is SGDLS and CDR2 YYNGEE. In nucleotides, the CDR3 is TGTGCCAGCAGCGCAACTATTGGGAACACTGAAGCTTTCTTT. Its translation: CASSATIGNTEAFF. The full variable domain, with the rest looked up from reference TRBV9 and TRBJ1-1, is DSGVTQTPKHLITATGQRVTLRCSPRSGDLSVYWYQQSLDQGLQFLIQYYNGEERAKGNILERFSAQQFPDLHSELNLSSLELGDSALYFCASSATIGNTEAFFGQGTRLTVV.

This clone was counted once. The CDR3 DNA is TGTGCCAGCAGTTTAGGGGGCGGCGAGCAGTACTTC. Translation gives CASSLGGGEQYF. This rearrangement joins TRBV27 to TRBJ2-7, with D maybe TRBD1 (6 bases). The ends were cut back, 2 bases at V and 6 bases at J, with 8 bases in the middle. This CDR3 contains 12 residues. Germline V gene sequence: CDR1 MNHEY, CDR2 SMNVEV (reference sequence).

The J gene is TRBJ2-1, the V gene TRBV28; TRBD2 matches at 11 bases. Germline CDR1 reads MDHEN; CDR2 reads SYDVKM. CDR3 length: 15 amino acids. V lost 6 bases and J lost 4; bases outside the gene matches: 5. CDR3 coding DNA: TGTGCCAGCAGCACGGGACTAGCGGTATACAATGAGCAGTTCTTC. Protein: CASSTGLAVYNEQFF.

The genes are TRBV7-8 and TRBJ1-5, with D uncertain. The V gene's germline CDR1 is SGHVS and CDR2 FQNEAQ. The CDR3 has 12 amino acids. Trimming pared 10 bases from V and 0 bases from J, leaving 7 bases between. DNA of the CDR3: TGTGCCACCGACGGTAGCAATCAGCCCCAGCATTTT. Residues: CATDGSNQPQHF.

V is TRBV6-1 and J is TRBJ1-6; 8 bases align to TRBD1. The V segment lost 3 bases and the J segment 6 bases; nucleotides outside the gene matches: 4. The V gene's germline CDR1 is MNHNS and CDR2 SASEGT. CDR3 size: 15 residues. CDR3 protein: CASSELDRANSPLHF. The CDR3 bases are TGTGCCAGCAGTGAGCTGGACAGGGCTAATTCACCCCTCCACTTT.

The chain's CDR3 is CASSLVTPSEQFF. In DNA form, the CDR3 reads TGCGCCAGCAGCTTGGTTACTCCCTCCGAGCAGTTCTTC. V is TRBV5-1 and J is TRBJ2-1; no clear D gene. Germline CDR1 and CDR2: SGHRS and YFSETQ. Deletions cut 0 bases from V and 10 bases from J, with 11 bases between. This CDR3 contains 13 residues. Full variable domain (rest looked up from reference TRBV5-1 and TRBJ2-1): KAGVTQTPRYLIKTRGQQVTLSCSPISGHRSVSWYQQTPGQGLQFLFEYFSETQRNKGNFPGRFSGRQFSNSRSEMNVSTLELGDSALYLCASSLVTPSEQFFGPGTRLTVL.

This chain links TRBV5-8 with TRBJ2-1; TRBD2 aligns across 14 bases. The V gene's germline CDR1 is SGHTS and CDR2 YDEGEE. V gave up 3 bases and J gave up 3 bases; unmatched junction bases: 2. The CDR3 contains 16 residues. The CDR3 sequence: CASSSGTSGSYNEQFF. In DNA form, the CDR3 reads TGTGCCAGCAGCTCCGGGACTAGCGGGAGCTACAATGAGCAGTTCTTC.

V usage is TRBV28 and J usage is TRBJ2-7; 7 bases align to TRBD2. Trimming cost V 7 bases and J 1 base; bases outside gene matches: 13. The CDR3 contains 16 residues. Germline V gives CDR1 MDHEN, CDR2 SYDVKM. For the CDR3, the DNA is TGTGCCAGCACACTCGGGGGAGGGAGGATGTCCTACGAGCAGTACTTC. It encodes CASTLGGGRMSYEQYF.

The chain carries TRBV6-6 and TRBJ2-7, with D hard to call. This CDR3 comprises 14 residues. From germline, CDR1 is MNHNY and CDR2 SVGAGI (reference sequence). Trimming took off 2 bases at V and 3 bases at J, with 11 bases between the two ends. CDR3 amino acids: CASSYGQALYEQYF. The CDR3 DNA follows: TGTGCCAGCAGTTACGGCCAGGCGCTCTACGAGCAGTACTTC.

The chain has TRBV6-5 and TRBJ2-1; 13 bases align to TRBD2. V dropped 0 bases and J dropped 7; count of bases not matched to a gene: 3. The CDR3 loop spans 16 amino acids. Looked up from germline, CDR1 is MNHEY and CDR2 is SVGAGI. CDR3 nucleotide sequence: TGTGCCAGCAGTTACTCGAAACTAGCGGGAGGGAATGAGCAGTTCTTC. This codes for CASSYSKLAGGNEQFF.

In this sample, this clone turned up once. The chain uses TRBV9 and TRBJ1-1; D may be TRBD1 (5 bases). Trimming pared 5 bases from V and 3 bases from J, leaving 14 bases between. Germline loops: CDR1 SGDLS, CDR2 YYNGEE. The CDR3 sequence is 14 residues long. The CDR3 protein is CASSMGVWDTEAFF. The DNA of the CDR3 is TGTGCCAGCAGTATGGGGGTTTGGGACACTGAAGCTTTCTTT.

The chain links TRBV4-1 to TRBJ2-7; D is unresolved. V was clipped by 0 bases and J by 4 bases, with 7 bases between them. The CDR3 runs 13 residues. CDR1 MGHRA and CDR2 YSYEKL come from the germline V gene. In nucleotides, the CDR3 is TGCGCCAGCAGCCAAGAACGGACGTACGAGCAGTACTTC. This codes for CASSQERTYEQYF.

This chain links TRBV7-9 with TRBJ1-1; 7 bases fit TRBD1. The germline CDR1 and CDR2 sequences are SEHNR and FQNEAQ (reference sequence). V trimming: 6 bases; J trimming: 0 bases; junction bases outside the gene matches: 10. This CDR3 has 16 residues. The CDR3 reads CASRKRDSEMNTEAFF. DNA of the CDR3: TGTGCCAGCAGAAAACGGGACAGTGAGATGAACACTGAAGCTTTCTTT.

This clone came up a few times. This chain links TRBV5-8 with TRBJ1-2, with D tentatively TRBD1 (5 bases). The CDR3 length is 13 residues. The germline V and J ends were trimmed by 0 bases and 13 bases, with 16 bases remaining between them. The germline CDR1 and CDR2 sequences are SGHTS and YDEGEE. This chain's CDR3 is CASSLDGDLPSTF. CDR3 coding DNA: TGTGCCAGCAGCTTGGATGGGGACCTTCCCTCCACCTTC.

This clone was counted a single time. J is TRBJ2-1 and V is TRBV5-8; perhaps D is TRBD1 or TRBD2 (5 bases each). The V end lost 5 bases, the J end lost 8 bases, and 23 bases lay between the germline ends. The CDR3 sequence is 16 residues long. Germline V gene sequence: CDR1 SGHTS, CDR2 YDEGEE. CDR3 sequence: CASSIRPGRTGYEQFF. CDR3 in DNA: TGTGCCAGCAGTATCCGTCCGGGACGGACCGGCTATGAGCAGTTCTTC.

This clone was counted a few times. This sequence joins TRBV9 and TRBJ1-2; TRBD1 agrees at 10 bases. V shed 3 bases and J 4 bases; nucleotides not matched to a gene: 9. CDR3 length equals 16 residues. The germline gives CDR1 SGDLS, CDR2 YYNGEE. The DNA for the CDR3 is TGTGCCAGCAGCGACCGGGACAGGGGACCCACCTATGGCTACACCTTC. The encoded protein is CASSDRDRGPTYGYTF. Combining the CDR3 with reference TRBV9 and TRBJ1-2 gives the whole variable domain DSGVTQTPKHLITATGQRVTLRCSPRSGDLSVYWYQQSLDQGLQFLIQYYNGEERAKGNILERFSAQQFPDLHSELNLSSLELGDSALYFCASSDRDRGPTYGYTFGSGTRLTVV.

A few counts support this clone. This sequence joins TRBV6-6 and TRBJ1-2; D ambiguous. V dropped 2 bases and J dropped 8 bases, with 9 bases sitting between them. CDR1 is MNHNY and CDR2 is SVGAGI in the germline V gene (reference sequence). The CDR3 runs 12 residues. The DNA for the CDR3 is TGTGCCAGCAGTTACCCTATGGGGGGCTACACCTTC. Amino acids: CASSYPMGGYTF.

This clone appeared a single time. The chain joins TRBV5-6 to TRBJ1-5; 9 bases map to TRBD1. Germline V CDR1 and CDR2: SGHDT, YYEEEE. The CDR3 totals 15 residues. Losses at the gene ends were 3 bases for V and 0 bases for J; bases not matched to a gene: 1. The CDR3 DNA sequence: TGTGCCAGCAGCTGGGGACAGGGTAGCAATCAGCCCCAGCATTTT. Translating it yields CASSWGQGSNQPQHF.

The chain couples TRBV4-1 to TRBJ2-7; D may be TRBD2 (6 bases). This CDR3 spans 16 amino acids. The V and J ends lost 0 bases and 4 bases respectively, with 16 bases between them. Germline V gene sequence: CDR1 MGHRA, CDR2 YSYEKL. CDR3 nucleotides: TGCGCCAGCAGCCAAGATTGGGCAGGGAGCGGGTACGAGCAGTACTTC. It encodes CASSQDWAGSGYEQYF.

The V call is TRBV5-6, the J call TRBJ2-7; tentative D call: TRBD1 (6 bases). With 4 bases removed from V and 1 base from J, the gap between germline ends came to 18 bases. Germline CDR1 is SGHDT and CDR2 is YYEEEE. This CDR3 spans 16 amino acids. CDR3 DNA: TGTGCCAGCAGCGAAACAGGGTCCCCCCTTTCCTACGAGCAGTACTTC. The encoded protein is CASSETGSPLSYEQYF.

This chain uses TRBV5-5 with TRBJ2-3; TRBD1 is a possible D gene (5 bases). The germline V and J ends were trimmed by 0 bases and 8 bases, with 13 bases remaining between them. The CDR3 runs to 14 residues. CDR1 and CDR2 (germline): SGHKS, YYEKEE (reference sequence). The CDR3 spells CASSLAVWGGTQYF. As DNA, the CDR3 is TGTGCCAGCAGCTTGGCCGTGTGGGGCGGTACGCAGTATTTT. Together with reference TRBV5-5 and TRBJ2-3, the CDR3 gives the full variable domain: DAGVTQSPTHLIKTRGQQVTLRCSPISGHKSVSWYQQVLGQGPQFIFQYYEKEERGRGNFPDRFSARQFPNYSSELNVNALLLGDSALYLCASSLAVWGGTQYFGPGTRLTVL.